The TCR beta chain described here comes from a study of cytomegalovirus exposure and HLA in healthy donors. In the study overall: HLA-typed donors were the source of 83 million or so unique TCRs, which an early data release held. Among the roughly 400 genotyped donors, 81% were placed in the Caucasian-associated ancestry cluster.

Amplification used 60 Vbeta primers and 13 Jbeta primers. TCRdb's copy holds only in-frame clones and misses some; the assay was immunoSEQ multiplex PCR. Altogether some 160,000 clones are present, 84% being singletons, with the ten largest covering 2.5%. This CDR3 region has 16 residues. Each donor's status was that of a healthy bone marrow donor. Overall study results and limits: Specificity for CMV antigens was confirmed in vitro for a few of the CMV-associated chains.

In regard to this clone: Its antigen is as yet unknown.

The material sequenced was PBMCs. The sequence derives from a boy aged 2 to 10 in good health and CMV-seronegative. The chain joins TRBV21-1 to TRBJ1-3; the table gives TRBD1 as D, unverified against the DNA. TRBV21-1 is a pseudogene segment. The CDR3 reads CASSLPTASSGNTIYF. The CDR3 DNA reads TGTGCCAGCAGCCTACCGACAGCGAGCTCTGGAAACACCATATATTTT.